This record covers a single T cell receptor beta chain. Its antigen is as yet unknown. The protocol was immunoSEQ multiplex PCR, while the TCRdb copy is restricted to in-frame clones and leaves out a portion. The data contain about 260,000 clones, about 90% of them seen just once; the ten biggest clones take up 3.1%. The data stem from a study of cytomegalovirus exposure and HLA in healthy donors. On the study more broadly: It was reported in a later analysis that the 100 to 150 validation repertoires used the same platform as the approximately 650 first-cohort repertoires.

Overall study findings and caveats: Most TCR sequences proved rare, with some public TCRs found in many donors. The study labeled 170 or so TCR beta chains cytomegalovirus-associated.

The V gene lost 6 bases and the J gene lost 3 bases, with 14 bases spanning the gap. Per the germline V gene, CDR1 is SQVTM and CDR2 is ANQGSEA. CDR3 length equals 13 residues. V and J are TRBV29-1 and TRBJ2-5; D possibly corresponds to TRBD1 (5 bases). The receptor was derived from a woman aged 25-40 years in good health and CMV-seronegative. The sequencing input was PBMCs. CDR3: CSVGLRMEETQYF. CDR3 DNA: TGCAGCGTGGGGCTACGGATGGAAGAGACCCAGTACTTC.